This T cell receptor (beta chain) comes out of a study of blood T cell repertoires in COVID-19. About the research overall: T cells, B-cell-depleted T cells, or PBMCs provided the cDNA or gDNA that served as material.

Sequencing was performed with immunoSEQ multiplex PCR; in TCRdb, only in-frame clones are kept and a portion is missing. The table shows about 140,000 clones, with approximately 79% occurring only once. Germline CDR1 SNHLY, CDR2 FYNNEI. The CDR3 covers 12 residues. Between the trimmed V and J ends, which lost 6 bases and 13 bases, there was a span of 18 bases. Ages ranged from about 18 to 100 years, with residence in 20 to 30 US areas. The chain joins TRBV2 to TRBJ1-2; D call uncertain. The sequenced sample was PBMCs or T cells enriched from blood (not recorded which). The receptor was isolated from a woman between 50 and 59 years old who had recovered from COVID-19. The CDR3 nucleotides read TGTGCCAGCAGGAGCCCCGGTGGGGAGATCACCTTC. As protein: CASRSPGGEITF.